What follows are 3 T cell receptor beta chains derived from one specimen sequenced in a study of shared clonotypes between healthy human individuals. Sequenced by immunoSEQ multiplex PCR; TCRdb stores in-frame clones only, minus some. The sample includes about 2.3 million clones, about nine tenths of them seen just once. Sequencing was carried out using naive CD4+ T cells from PBMCs. Stated subset: CD45RA+ positively selected. Receptor source: a man between 18 and 35 years old in good health. Some clones in this sample may be carry-over from other donors' samples.

This clone was seen just once. This rearrangement joins TRBV5-6 to TRBJ1-3, with a possible D match to TRBD1 (5 bases). Deletions cut 3 bases from V and 6 bases from J, with 7 bases between. The CDR3 runs to 12 residues. Germline loops: CDR1 SGHDT, CDR2 YYEEEE. The CDR3 sequence is CASSSGANTIYF. CDR3 nucleotide sequence: TGTGCCAGCAGCTCTGGGGCAAACACCATATATTTT.

This clone was detected only once. The chain is built from TRBV28 and TRBJ2-1; TRBD2 agrees at 12 bases. CDR1 and CDR2 (germline): MDHEN, SYDVKM. The J segment lost 7 bases and the V segment lost 2 bases, leaving 9 bases of the junction unmatched. This CDR3 region has 17 residues. The chain's CDR3 is CASSLRLAGGVLNEQFF. Here the CDR3 DNA reads TGTGCCAGCAGTTTAAGGCTAGCGGGAGGGGTATTAAATGAGCAGTTCTTC. The whole variable domain, filled in from reference TRBV28 and TRBJ2-1, reads DVKVTQSSRYLVKRTGEKVFLECVQDMDHENMFWYRQDPGLGLRLIYFSYDVKMKEKGDIPEGYSVSREKKERFSLILESASTNQTSMYLCASSLRLAGGVLNEQFFGPGTRLTVL.

A word on this clone: The sample has other DNA sequences that encode this CDR3 too. The rearrangement uses TRBV28 and TRBJ1-2, with 9 bases aligning to TRBD1. Germline V CDR1 and CDR2: MDHEN, SYDVKM. Trimming took 4 bases from V and 5 from J; bases not matched to a gene: 5. The CDR3 has 14 residues. In DNA form, the CDR3 reads TGTGCCAGCAGTTCTCCGGGGACAGGGTATGGCTACACCTTC. Encoded protein: CASSSPGTGYGYTF.